This TCR beta chain originates from a study of blood T cell repertoires in COVID-19. Background on the study: The cDNA or gDNA used as material had been derived from T cells, B-cell-depleted T cells, or PBMCs.

Sequencing was performed with immunoSEQ multiplex PCR; in TCRdb, only in-frame clones are kept and a portion is missing. This table has under 50,000 clones, approximately 90% appearing once. The germline V gene has CDR1 GTSNPN and CDR2 SVGIG (reference sequence). The CDR3 spans 14 residues. V was trimmed by 0 bases and J by 1 base, leaving 9 bases between them. This clonotype was obtained from a human donor in a cohort sampled during active COVID-19. V and J are TRBV30 and TRBJ1-1; D is undetermined. The specimen was peripheral blood. The CDR3 spells CAWSVPGRNTEAFF. The CDR3 DNA sequence: TGTGCCTGGAGTGTACCAGGTAGGAACACTGAAGCTTTCTTT. Based on the CDR3 plus reference TRBV30 and TRBJ1-1, the full variable domain is SQTIHQWPATLVQPVGSPLSLECTVEGTSNPNLYWYRQAAGRGLQLLFYSVGIGQISSEVPQNLSASRPQDRQFILSSKKLLLSDSGFYLCAWSVPGRNTEAFFGQGTRLTVV.